These 8 T cell receptor beta chains were sequenced from one sample in a study of cytomegalovirus exposure and HLA in healthy donors. Amplification used 60 Vbeta primers and 13 Jbeta primers. The protocol was immunoSEQ multiplex PCR, while the TCRdb copy is restricted to in-frame clones and leaves out a portion. This table holds approximately 150,000 clones, 60% to 80% found once. Specimen: PBMCs. Receptors originate from a man aged 40-49 years in good health and CMV-seropositive.

The V gene is TRBV27, the J gene TRBJ2-5; 11 bases are shared with TRBD1. Germline V gives CDR1 MNHEY, CDR2 SMNVEV (reference sequence). The length of the CDR3 is 17 residues. V shed 5 bases and J 4 bases; nucleotides not matched to a gene: 12. CDR3 coding DNA: TGTGCCAGCAGTCTCCGGGACAGGGGGAGTTGGGGAGAGACCCAGTACTTC. Translation gives CASSLRDRGSWGETQYF.

The chain combines TRBV6-4 with TRBJ2-3, with 7 nucleotides matching TRBD1. The germline V gene has CDR1 MRHNA and CDR2 SNTAGT. This CDR3 region has 15 residues. V trimming: 1 base; J trimming: 0 bases; junction bases outside the gene matches: 1. The CDR3 DNA sequence: TGTGCCAGCAGTGACTTAGGGGGCAGCACAGATACGCAGTATTTT. Encoded protein: CASSDLGGSTDTQYF.

The rearrangement links TRBV2 to TRBJ2-7, with 8 bases fitting TRBD1. The CDR3 covers 12 residues. Trimming cost V 5 bases and J 4 bases; bases outside gene matches: 1. Germline assignment: CDR1 SNHLY and CDR2 FYNNEI. In nucleotides, the CDR3 is TGTGCCAGCAGTAGGGACAGGTACGAGCAGTACTTC. This sequence encodes CASSRDRYEQYF.

The table lists this clone with a few counts. The chain employs TRBV11-1 and TRBJ2-7; 9 nucleotides align to TRBD1. The CDR3 contains 16 residues. V was clipped by 2 bases and J by 3 bases; unmatched bases: 8. Germline loops: CDR1 SGHAT, CDR2 FQDESV (reference sequence). The CDR3 spells CASSLKTGTGYYEQYF. The CDR3 DNA reads as TGTGCCAGCAGCTTAAAAACCGGGACAGGGTACTACGAGCAGTACTTC.

This rearrangement joins TRBV27 to TRBJ2-7; TRBD2 is a possible D gene (5 bases). This CDR3 is 15 amino acids long. Germline V gene lookup returns CDR1 MNHEY and CDR2 SMNVEV (reference sequence). The V end lost 6 bases, the J end lost 4 bases, and 19 bases lay between the germline ends. The CDR3 loop is CASRRTRSTAYEQYF. The CDR3 DNA reads as TGTGCCAGCAGGAGGACTCGTTCCACGGCGTACGAGCAGTACTTC.

This chain's CDR3 is CATDRGRNNEQFF. The DNA of the CDR3 is TGTGCCACCGACAGGGGGCGAAACAATGAGCAGTTCTTC. This chain joins TRBV28 and TRBJ2-1, with TRBD1 matching 10 bases. The ends lost 10 bases at V and 5 bases at J; junction bases unmatched: 5. The CDR3 is 13 residues long. Germline V lookup: CDR1 MDHEN, CDR2 SYDVKM.

In regard to this clone: Other DNA sequences of this sample code for an identical CDR3. The V gene is TRBV11-2, the J gene TRBJ2-5; maybe TRBD1 (5 bases). Looked up from germline, CDR1 is SGHAT and CDR2 is FQNNGV. The CDR3 sequence is 13 residues long. V shed 5 bases and J shed 0 bases, with 7 bases lying between them. The CDR3, as DNA: TGTGCCAGCAGCCCAGGGAACCAAGAGACCCAGTACTTC. It translates to CASSPGNQETQYF.

The chain recombines TRBV7-3 with TRBJ1-1, with D hard to call. Germline assignment: CDR1 SGHTA and CDR2 FQGTGA. This CDR3 comprises 15 residues. The ends were cut back, 1 base at V and 1 base at J, with 10 bases in the middle. The CDR3 spells CASSLIAGQNTEAFF. In nucleotides, the CDR3 is TGTGCCAGCAGCTTAATTGCGGGTCAGAACACTGAAGCTTTCTTT.